The T cell receptor (beta chain) under discussion was sequenced for a study of blood T cell repertoires in COVID-19. At the level of the study: Samples representing acute and convalescent COVID-19 were sourced from the United States, Italy and Spain. Sources were T cells, B-cell-depleted T cells, or PBMCs; the material itself was cDNA or gDNA.

Germline CDR1 is MNHEY and CDR2 is SVGAGI. The CDR3 covers 12 residues. V dropped 5 bases and J dropped 8 bases, with 7 bases sitting between them. In the authors' workflow: Amplification from reference gene primers served as the basis for estimated nucleated cell counts. Sequencing was performed with immunoSEQ multiplex PCR; in TCRdb, only in-frame clones are kept and a portion is missing. V and J calls plus clone size are reproduced from that table; the DNA served to infer D and trimming. The data show under 300,000 clones, roughly four fifths seen once. Specimen: peripheral blood. The receptor's source is a woman younger than 30 with acute or convalescent COVID-19. The chain combines TRBV6-5 with TRBJ1-6; D gene uncertain. The chain's CDR3 is CASSISDSPLHF. The DNA for the CDR3 is TGTGCCAGCAGTATATCAGATTCACCCCTCCACTTT.